What follows is one TCR beta chain and its context. Its antigen remains unidentified. The sample's treatment: about 20 received Ad26.COV2.S at low or high dose, single or two shots; about 5 received placebo; per-sample allocation not given. Samples came from day 63 after the first vaccine or placebo injection. This entry comes from a study of Ad26.COV2.S vaccination and SARS-CoV-2 variants. Overall study results and limits: The placebo group had lower spike-specific TCR breadth than the vaccine recipients did.

Profiling relied on immunoSEQ multiplex PCR, and the TCRdb table lists in-frame clones only, not all of them. The profile shows about 250,000 clones, 70% to 90% of them singletons. CDR1 SGHRS and CDR2 YFSETQ come from the germline V gene. The trim removed 4 bases at V and 2 bases at J, leaving 3 bases unmatched. This CDR3 comprises 15 residues. The gene calls are TRBV5-1 and TRBJ2-7, with 13 bases matching TRBD2. Source: peripheral blood, taken in a trial of Ad26.COV2.S vaccine versus placebo. The TCR comes from a person aged 18 to 65 who received the Ad26.COV2.S COVID-19 vaccine or a placebo. The CDR3 sequence is CASSAGLAGTYEQYF. The CDR3 DNA reads as TGCGCCAGCAGCGCGGGACTAGCGGGAACCTACGAGCAGTACTTC.